A single sample gave rise to the 11 T cell receptor beta chains below, sequenced in a study of blood T cell repertoires in COVID-19. Generated by immunoSEQ multiplex PCR, the TCRdb table keeps only in-frame clones and is missing some. The sample consists of 140,000 to 150,000 clones, approximately 81% of them appearing once. Sequences were obtained from peripheral blood. Receptors originate from a human donor in a cohort sampled during active COVID-19.

This clone was counted between two and nine times. This rearrangement joins TRBV3-1 (or the pseudogene TRBV3-2) to TRBJ1-2; TRBD1 agrees at 9 bases. Germline CDR1 is LGHDT and CDR2 is YNNKEL (reference sequence). The CDR3 is 13 amino acids. J lost 8 bases, V lost 1 base, and 2 bases had no gene match. CDR3 nucleotide sequence: TGTGCCAGCAGCCAAGGGGGACAGGGAGGCTACACCTTC. Translation gives CASSQGGQGGYTF.

This clone occurred a few times. The rearrangement links TRBV19 to TRBJ1-1; 7 nucleotides line up with TRBD1. This CDR3 has 15 residues. The germline V gene has CDR1 LNHDA and CDR2 SQIVND (reference sequence). Unmatched junction bases numbered 6, after V lost 4 bases and J lost 1 base. Here the CDR3 DNA reads TGTGCCAGTAGTACATCACAGGGGTGGAACACTGAAGCTTTCTTT. This encodes CASSTSQGWNTEAFF. Looking up the rest from reference TRBV19 and TRBJ1-1 gives the full variable domain: DGGITQSPKYLFRKEGQNVTLSCEQNLNHDAMYWYRQDPGQGLRLIYYSQIVNDFQKGDIAEGYSVSREKKESFPLTVTSAQKNPTAFYLCASSTSQGWNTEAFFGQGTRLTVV.

V and J are TRBV7-9 and TRBJ2-1; 8 bases are a match to TRBD2. The V gene end was trimmed by 5 bases and the J gene end by 0 bases; junction bases not matched to a gene: 6. CDR1 and CDR2 from the germline V gene are SEHNR and FQNEAQ (reference sequence). The CDR3 is made up of 16 amino acids. The DNA for the CDR3 is TGTGCCAGCAGCCTAGTAGCGGGGAGCTCCTACAATGAGCAGTTCTTC. Its translation is CASSLVAGSSYNEQFF.

This rearrangement joins TRBV3-1 (or the pseudogene TRBV3-2) to TRBJ1-6; tentative D call: TRBD1 (5 bases). In germline, CDR1 is LGHDT, CDR2 YNNKEL (reference sequence). This CDR3 is 15 amino acids long. Trimming removed 6 bases at V and 7 bases at J, with 16 bases between. The CDR3 region has the DNA TGTGCCAGCAGTCGGGGGGAGGGAGTGAATTCACCCCTCCACTTT. It encodes CASSRGEGVNSPLHF.

This clone was counted at least ten times. Different DNA sequences within this sample yield the same CDR3. The chain joins TRBV4-1 to TRBJ2-2; TRBD1 aligns across 7 bases. This CDR3 has 13 amino acids. Germline V gene sequence: CDR1 MGHRA, CDR2 YSYEKL. The ends lost 6 bases at V and 6 bases at J; junction bases unmatched: 4. The CDR3 is CASRLGQAGELFF. In nucleotides, the CDR3 is TGCGCCAGCAGACTCGGACAGGCCGGGGAGCTGTTTTTT.

The J gene is TRBJ1-5, the V gene TRBV4-3; the D gene is possibly TRBD1 (5 bases). Germline V CDR1 and CDR2: LGHNA, YSLEER. V was trimmed by 3 bases and J by 0 bases, leaving 12 bases between them. The CDR3 has 16 amino acids. The CDR3 bases are TGCGCCAGCAGCCAGCCCCGGAGGGGTAGCAATCAGCCCCAGCATTTT. It codes for CASSQPRRGSNQPQHF.

This chain joins TRBV14 and TRBJ1-1, with D possibly being TRBD1 (6 bases). Germline values: CDR1 SGHDN, CDR2 FVKESK. Trimming left V 1 base short and J 1 base short, with 10 bases between. CDR3 size: 15 residues. In nucleotides, the CDR3 is TGTGCCAGCAGCCAAGGCGGACAGTGGAACACTGAAGCTTTCTTT. Protein: CASSQGGQWNTEAFF.

The V call is TRBV27, the J call TRBJ2-3; D not certain. V dropped 2 bases and J dropped 0 bases, with 6 bases sitting between them. Germline CDR1 reads MNHEY; CDR2 reads SMNVEV (reference sequence). This CDR3 contains 14 residues. The CDR3 is CASSLRRSTDTQYF. For the CDR3, the DNA is TGTGCCAGCAGTTTAAGGCGGAGCACAGATACGCAGTATTTT.

DNA of the CDR3: TGTGCCACCAGCAGTCGGGGGCCCAGCGGGGCTAACAATGAGCAGTTCTTC. This sequence encodes CATSSRGPSGANNEQFF. The chain combines TRBV15 with TRBJ2-1, with D possibly matching TRBD2 (7 bases). Germline V CDR1 and CDR2: LNHNV, YYDKDF (reference sequence). This CDR3 spans 17 amino acids. V was trimmed by 3 bases and J by 5 bases, leaving 20 bases between them. The full variable domain, in which reference TRBV15 and TRBJ2-1 provide the parts outside the CDR3, is DAMVIQNPRYQVTQFGKPVTLSCSQTLNHNVMYWYQQKSSQAPKLLFHYYDKDFNNEADTPDNFQSRRPNTSFCFLDIRSPGLGDTAMYLCATSSRGPSGANNEQFFGPGTRLTVL.

The genes are TRBV6-1 and TRBJ2-7; a weak D match, TRBD2 (6 bases). The CDR3 is 14 amino acids. Germline CDR1 is MNHNS and CDR2 is SASEGT. The ends were cut back, 3 bases at V and 3 bases at J, with 12 bases in the middle. CDR3 sequence reads: CASSEAGRDYEQYF. For the CDR3, the DNA is TGTGCCAGCAGTGAGGCTGGGCGGGACTACGAGCAGTACTTC.

This chain connects TRBV5-1 to TRBJ2-5; D is perhaps TRBD1 (6 bases). Looked up from germline, CDR1 is SGHRS and CDR2 is YFSETQ. The V gene lost 4 bases and the J gene lost 8 bases, with 12 bases spanning the gap. This CDR3 region has 12 residues. CDR3 DNA sequence: TGCGCCAGCAGCCTACCAGGGGAAACCCAGTACTTC. It codes for CASSLPGETQYF.